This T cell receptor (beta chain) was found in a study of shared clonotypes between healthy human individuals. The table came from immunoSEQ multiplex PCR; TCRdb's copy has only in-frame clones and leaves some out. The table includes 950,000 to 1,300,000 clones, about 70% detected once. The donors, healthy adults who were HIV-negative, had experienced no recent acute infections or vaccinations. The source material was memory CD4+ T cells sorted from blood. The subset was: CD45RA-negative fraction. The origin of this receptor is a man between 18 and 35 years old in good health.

The CDR3 sequence is CASSLAGSSSYEQYF. Written as DNA, the CDR3 is TGCGCCAGCAGCTTGGCCGGGTCTTCTTCCTACGAGCAGTACTTC. The chain uses TRBV5-1 and TRBJ2-7; D gene uncertain. Germline CDR1 SGHRS, CDR2 YFSETQ. Trimming removed 0 bases from V and 1 base from J, with 11 bases in between. This CDR3 has 15 amino acids.